These 18 T cell receptor beta chains originate from one sample sequenced in a study of glioma-infiltrating T cells after dendritic cell vaccination. Measured with immunoSEQ multiplex PCR; TCRdb has only the in-frame clones, and not every one. The data contain about 65,000 clones, more than 75% of them singletons. Time point here: after dendritic cell vaccination, including at tumor progression/relapse. The sample in question was blood, obtained after dendritic cell vaccination. Receptors were obtained from a human donor with glioblastoma.

The V gene is TRBV11-3, the J gene TRBJ1-1; tentatively, D is TRBD1 (6 bases). Per the germline V gene, CDR1 is SGHNT and CDR2 is YENEEA. CDR3 length equals 14 residues. V lost 5 bases to trimming and J lost 1 base, with 11 bases between them. As DNA, the CDR3 is TGTGCCAGCAGCGCCCTAGGGGGGAACACTGAAGCTTTCTTT. It encodes CASSALGGNTEAFF.

In its sample, this clone was seen once. Here the CDR3 reads CATTEYTEAFF. CDR3 DNA sequence: TGTGCCACCACAGAATACACTGAAGCTTTCTTT. V is TRBV7-9 and J is TRBJ1-1; no clear D gene. This CDR3 has 11 residues. The V end was cut by 10 bases, the J end by 3 bases, with 9 bases between. CDR1 and CDR2 from the germline V gene are SEHNR and FQNEAQ (reference sequence).

The chain has TRBV13 and TRBJ1-5; D might be TRBD1 (6 bases). This CDR3 region has 15 residues. Trimming took 2 bases from V and 4 from J, leaving 12 bases between them. Germline V CDR1 and CDR2: PRHDT, FYEKMQ (reference sequence). CDR3 sequence reads: CASSLRAGENQPQHF. The CDR3 coding sequence is TGTGCCAGCAGCTTAAGGGCAGGGGAGAATCAGCCCCAGCATTTT.

This clone was counted a single time. The rearrangement links TRBV7-2 to TRBJ2-7; possible D gene TRBD2, 6 bases. CDR1 and CDR2 (germline): SGHTA, FQGNSA. The ends were cut back, 5 bases at V and 3 bases at J, with 14 bases in the middle. This CDR3 spans 14 amino acids. The CDR3 nucleotides are TGTGCCAGCAGCAGTGGGGGACTTAACTACGAGCAGTACTTC. It encodes CASSSGGLNYEQYF.

The chain recombines TRBV13 with TRBJ2-7, with a weak D call TRBD2 (5 bases). Germline V gene lookup returns CDR1 PRHDT and CDR2 FYEKMQ (reference sequence). Trimming cost V 5 bases and J 7 bases, with 15 bases left between them. There are 13 residues in the CDR3. The CDR3 spells CASSPRRGREQYF. The CDR3 coding sequence is TGTGCCAGCAGCCCCCGCCGAGGGCGGGAGCAGTACTTC.

This chain's CDR3 is CASSPGPSVGYTF. DNA for the CDR3: TGTGCCAGTAGTCCAGGCCCTTCCGTAGGCTACACCTTC. The chain carries TRBV19 and TRBJ1-2; D call uncertain. The CDR3 has 13 residues. From germline, CDR1 is LNHDA and CDR2 SQIVND (reference sequence). V lost 5 bases, J lost 8 bases, and 15 bases lay in between.

The chain combines TRBV30 with TRBJ1-2; 8 positions match TRBD1. Trimming at V came to 4 bases and at J to 4 bases, leaving 8 bases not matched to a gene. The CDR3 consists of 14 residues. Germline CDR1 is GTSNPN and CDR2 is SVGIG (reference sequence). Here the CDR3 DNA reads TGTGCCTGGAAACAGGGGGGGCTAGGCTATGGCTACACCTTC. This sequence encodes CAWKQGGLGYGYTF.

The V call is TRBV30, the J call TRBJ1-2; TRBD1 aligns across 7 bases. Germline V gene sequence: CDR1 GTSNPN, CDR2 SVGIG (reference sequence). The ends lost 3 bases at V and 8 bases at J; junction bases unmatched: 3. This CDR3 is 11 amino acids long. CDR3 loop: CAWRGGGGYTF. Written as DNA, the CDR3 is TGTGCCTGGAGAGGGGGCGGCGGCTACACCTTC.

The gene calls are TRBV4-2 and TRBJ2-1, with a tentative D call TRBD2 (6 bases). This CDR3 region has 19 residues. V lost 0 bases and J 5 bases, leaving 23 bases between the germline ends. Germline V gene sequence: CDR1 LGHNA, CDR2 YNFKEQ. The CDR3 region has the DNA TGTGCCAGCAGCCAAGATCCTGTTTATTCGGGAGATCGCAACAATGAGCAGTTCTTC. Amino acid sequence: CASSQDPVYSGDRNNEQFF.

The chain recombines TRBV15 with TRBJ2-1; 8 positions match TRBD2. The germline gives CDR1 LNHNV, CDR2 YYDKDF (reference sequence). CDR3 length equals 12 residues. J was trimmed by 12 bases and V by 4 bases; bases with no gene match: 5. CDR3 protein: CATSTTSAWQFF. CDR3 bases: TGTGCCACCAGCACGACTAGCGCTTGGCAGTTCTTC.

V usage is TRBV2 and J usage is TRBJ1-2; D unclear. Germline V gene data show CDR1 as SNHLY and CDR2 as FYNNEI. CDR3 length equals 13 residues. V was pared by 4 bases and J by 4 bases, with 10 bases between. The CDR3 DNA reads as TGTGCCAGCAGTGTGGATTCGGGCTATGGCTACACCTTC. As protein: CASSVDSGYGYTF.

The genes are TRBV7-8 and TRBJ2-2; 12 bases line up with TRBD2. Per germline, CDR1 SGHVS and CDR2 FQNEAQ. V trimming: 6 bases; J trimming: 1 base; junction bases outside the gene matches: 9. CDR3 length: 18 amino acids. Written as DNA, the CDR3 is TGTGCCAGCAGACCCCGAGGACTAGCGGGATTGAACACCGGGGAGCTGTTTTTT. It encodes CASRPRGLAGLNTGELFF. Using reference TRBV7-8 and TRBJ2-2 for the parts outside the CDR3, the full variable domain is GAGVSQSPRYKVAKRGQDVALRCDPISGHVSLFWYQQALGQGPEFLTYFQNEAQLDKSGLPSDRFFAERPEGSVSTLKIQRTQQEDSAVYLCASRPRGLAGLNTGELFFGEGSRLTVL.

This clone was detected once. This rearrangement joins TRBV19 to TRBJ1-2; D is possibly TRBD1 (6 bases). With 6 bases removed from V and 5 bases from J, the gap between germline ends came to 13 bases. This CDR3 contains 13 residues. Germline V gene lookup returns CDR1 LNHDA and CDR2 SQIVND (reference sequence). CDR3 coding DNA: TGTGCCAGTAGCAATCAGGGGCCTTATGGCTACACCTTC. This sequence encodes CASSNQGPYGYTF.

This rearrangement joins TRBV5-1 to TRBJ2-7, with 16 positions matching TRBD2. The CDR3 sequence is 17 residues long. The germline CDR1 and CDR2 sequences are SGHRS and YFSETQ. V was clipped by 8 bases and J by 9 bases; unmatched bases: 17. CDR3 DNA: TGCGCCAGTGGGACCGGGACTAGCGGGAGGGCCGGCAGAGGGCAGTACTTC. It translates to CASGTGTSGRAGRGQYF.

The chain links TRBV2 to TRBJ2-1; 9 bases fit TRBD2. CDR3 length: 15 amino acids. The germline CDR1 and CDR2 sequences are SNHLY and FYNNEI. V lost 10 bases and J lost 5; bases outside the gene matches: 12. As DNA, the CDR3 is TGTGCCACCCGCAAGTGGGCGGGAGGGCACAATGAGCAGTTCTTC. Translating gives CATRKWAGGHNEQFF.

This chain joins TRBV11-3 and TRBJ2-7, with D possibly being TRBD2 (5 bases). This CDR3 has 13 residues. Germline loops: CDR1 SGHNT, CDR2 YENEEA. V dropped 4 bases and J dropped 1 base, with 8 bases sitting between them. The CDR3 DNA sequence: TGTGCCAGCAGCTGCCGGGATTCCTACGAGCAGTACTTC. It codes for CASSCRDSYEQYF.

This CDR3 reads CASSLRGNNEKLFF. The CDR3 DNA follows: TGTGCCAGCAGCCTCCGGGGGAATAATGAAAAACTGTTTTTT. This chain connects TRBV7-2 to TRBJ1-4, with TRBD1 as a possible D gene (5 bases). Germline lookup yields CDR1 SGHTA and CDR2 FQGNSA. The CDR3 runs to 14 residues. The V and J ends lost 5 bases and 4 bases respectively, with 11 bases between them.

This clone was detected once. The chain recombines TRBV2 with TRBJ2-7; TRBD1 might be the D (5 bases). The V gene's germline CDR1 is SNHLY and CDR2 FYNNEI. The length of the CDR3 is 12 residues. The V end was cut by 7 bases, the J end by 2 bases, with 9 bases between. The CDR3 coding sequence is TGTGCCAGCAATCAGGACACCTACGAGCAGTACTTC. Its protein is CASNQDTYEQYF.